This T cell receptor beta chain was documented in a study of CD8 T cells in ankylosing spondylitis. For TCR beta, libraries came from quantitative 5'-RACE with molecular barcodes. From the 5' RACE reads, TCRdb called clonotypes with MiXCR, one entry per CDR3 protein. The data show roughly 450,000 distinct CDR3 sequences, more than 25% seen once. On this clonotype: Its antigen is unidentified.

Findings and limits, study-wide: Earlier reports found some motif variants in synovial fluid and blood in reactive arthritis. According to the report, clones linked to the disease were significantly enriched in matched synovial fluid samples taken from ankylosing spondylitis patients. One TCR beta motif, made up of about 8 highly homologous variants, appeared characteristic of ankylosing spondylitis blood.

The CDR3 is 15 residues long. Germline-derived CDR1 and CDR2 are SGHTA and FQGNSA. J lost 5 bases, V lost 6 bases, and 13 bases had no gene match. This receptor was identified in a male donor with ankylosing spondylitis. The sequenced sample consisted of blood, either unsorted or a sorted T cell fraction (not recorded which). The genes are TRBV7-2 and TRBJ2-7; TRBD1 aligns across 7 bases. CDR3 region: CASSLLGTARDEQYV. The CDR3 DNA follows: TGTGCCAGCAGTTTACTCGGGACAGCCAGGGACGAGCAGTACGTC.